The 7 T cell receptor beta chains below were found in one sample sequenced in a study of blood T cells in healthy people across ages. The authors ran a second PCR of about 6 to 11 cycles using a sample-barcoded 5' primer and a J-beta primer mix. TCRdb passed the 5' RACE reads through MiXCR, listing each CDR3 protein once. The profile shows about 800,000 distinct CDR3 sequences, around a quarter of them singletons. In addition, the sample was reused for a study of T cells of mothers and their children.

The sequencing input was blood. These receptors were collected from a boy under 18 in good health.

The chain couples TRBV29-1 to TRBJ2-1, with D hard to call. Germline assignment: CDR1 SQVTM and CDR2 ANQGSEA. This CDR3 region has 15 residues. V gave up 6 bases and J gave up 2 bases, with 17 bases separating them. CDR3 sequence: CSVPEPNKAYNEQFF. CDR3 nucleotides: TGCAGCGTCCCGGAGCCAAACAAAGCCTACAATGAGCAGTTCTTC.

This clonotype was seen only a few times. The chain is built from TRBV7-3 and TRBJ2-3, with a possible D match to TRBD1 (6 bases). CDR3 length equals 15 residues. Germline CDR1 and CDR2: SGHTA and FQGTGA. The V and J ends lost 6 bases and 2 bases respectively, with 15 bases between them. The CDR3 nucleotides read TGTGCCAGCAGTCTTTTAGGGGGAAACACAGATACGCAGTATTTT. It yields the protein CASSLLGGNTDTQYF.

The rearrangement joins TRBV5-1 to TRBJ2-5, with 12 bases fitting TRBD1. TRBJ2-7 matches the DNA end more closely, so the J call is doubtful. Germline CDR1 reads SGHRS; CDR2 reads YFSETQ. CDR3 length equals 15 residues. Here the CDR3 DNA reads TGCGCCAGCAGCTTGCAACCGGGACAGGGGGCCGAGCAGTACTTC. It specifies CASSLQPGQGAEQYF.

The chain has TRBV27 and TRBJ2-7, with 8 bases aligning to TRBD1. Looked up from germline, CDR1 is MNHEY and CDR2 is SMNVEV (reference sequence). V trimming: 6 bases; J trimming: 0 bases; junction bases outside the gene matches: 4. The CDR3 loop spans 14 amino acids. For the CDR3, the DNA is TGTGCCAGCAGCAAGGACAGGGACTCCTACGAGCAGTACTTC. Amino acid sequence: CASSKDRDSYEQYF.

This clonotype was detected a few times. V usage is TRBV7-2 and J usage is TRBJ2-7; tentative D call: TRBD1 (6 bases). The CDR3 consists of 14 residues. CDR1 and CDR2 from the germline V gene are SGHTA and FQGNSA. The V and J ends lost 5 bases and 2 bases respectively, with 13 bases between them. In nucleotides, the CDR3 is TGTGCCAGCAGCCCTACAGGGCTGGCCTACGAGCAGTACTTC. This encodes CASSPTGLAYEQYF.

The genes are TRBV15 and TRBJ2-5; no definite D call. Trimming stripped 1 base from V and 1 base from J, with 10 bases between. The CDR3 is 15 amino acids. CDR1 LNHNV and CDR2 YYDKDF come from the germline V gene (reference sequence). Written as DNA, the CDR3 is TGTGCCACCAGCAGAGGCCCAGGAACCCAAGAGACCCAGTACTTC. It is translated as CATSRGPGTQETQYF.

CDR3 sequence: CASSLSPLAGLEQFF. The CDR3 DNA reads TGTGCCAGCAGCTTATCCCCACTAGCGGGGTTGGAGCAGTTCTTC. The chain employs TRBV7-3 and TRBJ2-1, with TRBD2 identical over 10 bases. The junction had 8 bases not matched to a gene; V was cut back by 2 bases and J by 10 bases. The CDR3 spans 15 residues. Germline V gives CDR1 SGHTA, CDR2 FQGTGA.